These 2 T cell receptor beta chains were sequenced from one sample in a study of cytomegalovirus exposure and HLA in healthy donors. Use of 60 Vbeta and 13 Jbeta primers characterized the PCR. TCRdb's copy holds only in-frame clones and misses some; the assay was immunoSEQ multiplex PCR. The sample carries over 95,000 clones, over 60% recorded once. Sample: PBMCs. Receptors were obtained from a female donor in good health and CMV-seronegative.

The J gene is TRBJ2-3, the V gene TRBV5-4, with unresolved D. The V end was cut by 0 bases, the J end by 0 bases, with 5 bases between. The CDR3 has 14 amino acids. CDR1 is SGHNT and CDR2 is YYREEE in the germline V gene (reference sequence). The CDR3 reads CASSLAVSTDTQYF. The CDR3 nucleotides are TGTGCCAGCAGCTTGGCGGTGAGCACAGATACGCAGTATTTT.

The chain employs TRBV7-2 and TRBJ1-2; 9 bases match TRBD1. CDR3 length: 13 amino acids. J gave up 3 bases and V 5 bases, and 1 base lay outside the gene matches. CDR1 is SGHTA and CDR2 is FQGNSA in the germline V gene. The DNA for the CDR3 is TGTGCCAGCAGCGGGACAGGGTACTATGGCTACACCTTC. Protein: CASSGTGYYGYTF.